This is a list of T cell receptor beta chains from one sample in a study of somatic mutations in cytotoxic T cells in rheumatoid arthritis. Some clones are missing from TCRdb's copy, which holds only in-frame ones; the method was immunoSEQ multiplex PCR. The table shows about 10,000 clones, with around 81% occurring only once. Sequencing input: CD8+ T cells sorted from blood. The receptors here all came from an adult with rheumatoid arthritis. Both conserved end residues are part of each CDR3. The D gene is left open where the match is weak. Clone sizes are given selectively: once, few, many, or a class where the clone is expanded.

>-|TRBJ2-1|TRBV11-3|-
TGTGCCAGCAGCTTTGACTCGAGGAGCTCCTACAATGAGCAGTTCTTC
CASSFDSRSSYNEQFF
>-|TRBJ2-7|TRBV28|TRBD2
TGTGCCAGCAGTTTAGCGTCGTGGGTCGGGAGGGCCTCCTACGAGCAGTACTTC
CASSLASWVGRASYEQYF
>-|TRBJ2-3|TRBV2|TRBD2
TGTGCCAGCATTGGACTAGCGGGCGCCACAGATACGCAGTATTTT
CASIGLAGATDTQYF
>-|TRBJ2-1|TRBV11-2|-
TGTGCCAGCAGCTGGAAGCTTGGGGGGAGCTCCTACAATGAGCAGTTCTTC
CASSWKLGGSSYNEQFF
>-|TRBJ2-1|TRBV29-1|-
TGCAGCGTAACAGGGATAGCTCACTACAATGAGCAGTTCTTC
CSVTGIAHYNEQFF
>-|TRBJ2-2|TRBV9|TRBD1
TGTGCCAGCAGCGTTGCAGGGGGTAACACCGGGGAGCTGTTTTTT
CASSVAGGNTGELFF
>-|TRBJ1-1|TRBV11-3|-
TGTGCCAGCAGCTTAGGAGGCAGCCTTGAAGCTTTCTTT
CASSLGGSLEAFF
>-|TRBJ2-7|TRBV9|TRBD1
TGTGCCAGCAGCGTAGGGGGACAGGGAATCTACGAGCAGTACTTC
CASSVGGQGIYEQYF
>-|TRBJ2-1|TRBV7-9|TRBD2
TGTGCCAGCAGCTTACTAGCGGGAGGCGAGCAGTTCTTC
CASSLLAGGEQFF
>-|TRBJ1-2|TRBV7-9|TRBD1
TGTGCCAGCAGCTTAGGACCCGGGACAGGGCCTTACTATGGCTACACCTTC
CASSLGPGTGPYYGYTF
>-|TRBJ1-1|TRBV29-1|-
TGCAGCGTTGTAGGTTACACTGAAGCTTTCTTT
CSVVGYTEAFF
>few|TRBJ1-6|TRBV11-2|-
TGTGCCAGCAGCTTAGACCCCCAGGCGGGTAGTAATTCACCCCTCCACTTT
CASSLDPQAGSNSPLHF
>-|TRBJ1-2|TRBV6-5|TRBD1
TGTGCCAGCAGTTACTGGTCGACAGGGAGGGACTACACCTTC
CASSYWSTGRDYTF
>-|TRBJ1-2|TRBV7-9|TRBD1
TGTGCCACCCCGGGACAGGGCTATGGCTACACCTTC
CATPGQGYGYTF
>-|TRBJ1-5|TRBV6-1|-
TGTGCCAGCATTCTAAATAGCAATCAGCCCCAGCATTTT
CASILNSNQPQHF
>few|TRBJ2-7|TRBV14|-
TGTGCCAGCAGCCACAGGGACAATTACTACGAGCAGTACTTC
CASSHRDNYYEQYF
>-|TRBJ2-1|TRBV27|-
TGTGCCAGCAGTCTTGACAGATACAATGAGCAGTTCTTC
CASSLDRYNEQFF
>-|TRBJ2-4|TRBV30|TRBD1
TGTGCCTGGAGTATGGACAGGGGCAGAAACATTCAGTACTTC
CAWSMDRGRNIQYF
>-|TRBJ1-3|TRBV19|-
TGTGCCAGTATAGGGCGTCTGGGCTCTAGCTCTGGAAACACCATATATTTT
CASIGRLGSSSGNTIYF
>-|TRBJ2-1|TRBV11-2|TRBD2
TGTGCCAGCAGCTTCCCCCCCGGACTAGCGGGGGATGAGCAGTTCTTC
CASSFPPGLAGDEQFF
>-|TRBJ2-5|TRBV7-9|-
TGTGCCAGCAGCCGCCCGGGCGTCCAAGAGACCCAGTACTTC
CASSRPGVQETQYF
>large|TRBJ2-7|TRBV18|TRBD2
TGTGCCAGCTCCTGGGAGGGCTACGAGCAGTACTTC
CASSWEGYEQYF
>-|TRBJ2-7|TRBV6-1|-
TGTGCCAGCTCAGGGGTTTCATCCTACGAGCAGTACTTC
CASSGVSSYEQYF
>-|TRBJ2-7|TRBV4-1|TRBD2
TGCGCCAGCAGCCAAGAAAGCGGGGAGACCTACGAGCAGTACTTC
CASSQESGETYEQYF
>-|TRBJ1-3|TRBV6-1|-
TGTGCCAGCAGTGCCTTGGGACGGAACTCTGGAAACACCATATATTTT
CASSALGRNSGNTIYF
>-|TRBJ2-2|TRBV4-2|-
TGTGCCAGCAGCCAAGAGGGAGAGAACACCGGGGAGCTGTTTTTT
CASSQEGENTGELFF
>-|TRBJ2-1|TRBV11-2|-
TGTGCCAGCAGCTTAGGACTCCCGAAAGTTAATGAGCAGTTCTTC
CASSLGLPKVNEQFF
>-|TRBJ2-7|TRBV14|TRBD2
TGTGCCAGCAGCTACTTAGCGGGGACGGCCTACGAGCAGTACTTC
CASSYLAGTAYEQYF
>few|TRBJ1-5|TRBV19|TRBD1
TGTGCCAGTAGTCCGAGGACAGGGAATCAGCCCCAGCATTTT
CASSPRTGNQPQHF